One and the same sample provided the 2 T cell receptor beta chains below, sequenced in a study of early T cells in non-severe SARS-CoV-2 infection. TCRdb reprocessed the 5' RACE reads via MiXCR and lists one record per CDR3 protein. The profile shows tens of thousands of distinct CDR3 sequences, approximately 6.7% of them singletons. Sequencing was done on a sample of whole blood. The receptors shown here come from an adult who was a healthcare worker with PCR-confirmed SARS-CoV-2 infection or an uninfected control (not recorded which).

This chain links TRBV10-3 with TRBJ1-2; TRBD1 matches at 8 bases. The germline V gene encodes CDR1 ENHRY and CDR2 SYGVKD. V was pared by 0 bases and J by 7 bases, with 10 bases of the junction left unmatched. This CDR3 region has 16 residues. The CDR3 coding sequence is TGTGCCATCAGTGAGTCGACCGGACAGGGATCATTTGGCTACACCTTC. Its protein product is CAISESTGQGSFGYTF.

This clonotype was detected many times. J is TRBJ1-1 and V is TRBV5-4; D ambiguous. The CDR3 loop spans 16 amino acids. Germline values: CDR1 SGHNT, CDR2 YYREEE (reference sequence). The V end lost 0 bases, the J end lost 6 bases, and 18 bases lay between the germline ends. Here the CDR3 reads CASSLGDPSRVAEAFF. CDR3 bases: TGTGCCAGCAGCTTGGGGGATCCGTCGCGGGTTGCTGAAGCTTTCTTT.